A selection of T cell receptor beta chains follows, all from one sample in a study of cytomegalovirus exposure and HLA in healthy donors. Sequencing was performed with immunoSEQ multiplex PCR; in TCRdb, only in-frame clones are kept and a portion is missing. Of roughly 170,000 clones listed, almost 85% are singletons. Material: PBMCs. These receptors all come from a girl aged 10-17 years in good health and CMV-seropositive. CDR3s include the opening cysteine and the closing phenylalanine or tryptophan. The D gene is left open where the match is weak. Clone sizes are given selectively: once, few, many, or a class where the clone is expanded.

- TRBV4-2 - CASSQTFPGGTEAFF
- TRBV5-1 - CASSLMEGVNEKLFF
- TRBV7-9 - CASSLVSTAGTGNTIYF
- TRBV12-5 - CASGLVVWQSAKNIQYF
- TRBV19 - CASTNLGADKNIQYF
- TRBV30 - CAWSVGSKAQPQHF
- TRBV7-9 - CASPDSSNEKLFF
once TRBV27 - CASSLGAGEETQYF
few TRBV18 - CASSQQGGATEAFF
once TRBV4-1 - CASSQVRNTEAFF
- TRBV30 TRBD1 CAWSVGTGMTDTQYF
- TRBV5-1 - CASSLTTNTEAFF
- TRBV14 - CASSQVRNSPLHF
few TRBV19 TRBD2 CASSPLAGGDNEQFF